The 25 T cell receptor beta chains below were found in one sample sequenced in a study of blood T cell repertoires in COVID-19. Sequencing used immunoSEQ multiplex PCR; TCRdb keeps in-frame clones, though not all of them. The sample has about 100,000 clones, roughly 87% seen once. Input material: peripheral blood. The receptors stem from a man aged 25 to 45 in a cohort sampled during active COVID-19.

The chain joins TRBV6-1 to TRBJ1-3; unclear D gene. Trimming stripped 3 bases from V and 1 base from J, with 7 bases between. The CDR3 runs to 14 residues. Germline-derived CDR1 and CDR2 are MNHNS and SASEGT. The CDR3 DNA follows: TGTGCCAGCAGTGATGGGAGATCTGGAAACACCATATATTTT. Encoded protein: CASSDGRSGNTIYF.

The CDR3 DNA reads as TGTGCCAGCAGTGAGCAGGGACTAGCGGGAATCAATGAGCAGTTCTTC. Its translation: CASSEQGLAGINEQFF. The chain uses TRBV6-4 and TRBJ2-1; 13 positions match TRBD2. CDR1 MRHNA and CDR2 SNTAGT come from the germline V gene. The CDR3 is made up of 16 amino acids. V dropped 3 bases and J dropped 6; count of bases not matched to a gene: 5.

V usage is TRBV9 and J usage is TRBJ1-2, with a weak D call TRBD1 (6 bases). The CDR3 extends over 15 amino acids. Germline values: CDR1 SGDLS, CDR2 YYNGEE. The V gene lost 4 bases and the J gene lost 2 bases, with 15 bases spanning the gap. In DNA form, the CDR3 reads TGTGCCAGCAGCCCCGCGACAGGAACGAACTATGGCTACACCTTC. Residues: CASSPATGTNYGYTF.

The genes are TRBV2 and TRBJ2-3, with 9 nucleotides matching TRBD2. The length of the CDR3 is 15 residues. The V segment lost 6 bases and the J segment 4 bases; nucleotides outside the gene matches: 8. Germline V gene data show CDR1 as SNHLY and CDR2 as FYNNEI. The CDR3 sequence is CASRPLAGVADTQYF. The CDR3 region has the DNA TGTGCCAGCAGACCCTTAGCGGGGGTGGCAGATACGCAGTATTTT.

The chain uses TRBV7-9 and TRBJ1-6; the match to TRBD1 covers 7 bases. Germline CDR1 reads SEHNR; CDR2 reads FQNEAQ (reference sequence). The CDR3 spans 15 residues. With V trimmed by 2 bases and J by 5 bases, 3 bases remained unmatched. The chain's CDR3 is CASSLSRGNNSPLHF. For the CDR3, the DNA is TGTGCCAGCAGCTTAAGCAGGGGGAATAATTCACCCCTCCACTTT.

J is TRBJ1-3 and V is TRBV14; weak D call: TRBD1 (6 bases). This CDR3 region has 14 residues. Trimming pared 4 bases from V and 0 bases from J, leaving 7 bases between. Germline CDR1 SGHDN, CDR2 FVKESK. Here the CDR3 reads CASSPGHSGNTIYF. In DNA, the CDR3 is TGTGCCAGCAGCCCGGGACACTCTGGAAACACCATATATTTT.

As DNA, the CDR3 is TGTGCCAGCAGCCTCGACGGACTAGGGCAAGAGACCCAGTACTTC. Its translation is CASSLDGLGQETQYF. This chain links TRBV9 with TRBJ2-5; TRBD2 matches at 7 bases. Germline V gene data show CDR1 as SGDLS and CDR2 as YYNGEE. The length of the CDR3 is 15 residues. The ends lost 4 bases at V and 2 bases at J; junction bases unmatched: 8. Full variable domain (missing parts from reference TRBV9 and TRBJ2-5): DSGVTQTPKHLITATGQRVTLRCSPRSGDLSVYWYQQSLDQGLQFLIQYYNGEERAKGNILERFSAQQFPDLHSELNLSSLELGDSALYFCASSLDGLGQETQYFGPGTRLLVL.

The J gene is TRBJ1-5, the V gene TRBV18; D ambiguous. The CDR3 is made up of 15 amino acids. The germline V gene encodes CDR1 KGHSH and CDR2 LQKENI. V was pared by 3 bases and J by 4 bases, with 13 bases between. The CDR3 is CASSPSDHYNQPQHF. CDR3 nucleotide sequence: TGTGCCAGCTCACCCTCCGACCACTATAATCAGCCCCAGCATTTT.

The V and J genes are TRBV5-4 and TRBJ2-7; 13 bases line up with TRBD2. Germline CDR1 and CDR2: SGHNT and YYREEE (reference sequence). After removal of 0 bases from V and 2 bases from J, the junction contained 2 bases not matched to a gene. The CDR3 totals 16 residues. CDR3 sequence (DNA): TGTGCCAGCAGCTTGGGGACTAGCGGGGGAACCTACGAGCAGTACTTC. Protein: CASSLGTSGGTYEQYF.

This chain links TRBV12-3 or TRBV12-4 with TRBJ2-1; possible D gene TRBD2, 5 bases. Between the trimmed V and J ends, which lost 6 bases and 6 bases, there was a span of 12 bases. This CDR3 is built from 13 residues. The CDR3 sequence: CASRAGAGNEQFF. CDR3 DNA sequence: TGTGCCAGCAGGGCGGGTGCGGGCAATGAGCAGTTCTTC.

This clone has a handful of counts. The chain couples TRBV2 to TRBJ1-1, with a tentative D call TRBD1 (5 bases). V gave up 8 bases and J gave up 4 bases, with 14 bases separating them. The germline gives CDR1 SNHLY, CDR2 FYNNEI. This CDR3 has 13 residues. DNA for the CDR3: TGTGCCAGCTACGGGGGGTTAGGCACTGAAGCTTTCTTT. It encodes CASYGGLGTEAFF.

The chain is built from TRBV2 and TRBJ1-5; D ambiguous. V lost 7 bases and J 3 bases, leaving 16 bases between the germline ends. The CDR3 contains 15 residues. The germline V gene has CDR1 SNHLY and CDR2 FYNNEI. CDR3 DNA sequence: TGTGCCAGCAATCTGGAGAAGTCTTCCAATCAGCCCCAGCATTTT. It translates to CASNLEKSSNQPQHF.

The rearrangement uses TRBV7-3 and TRBJ2-4; D is perhaps TRBD2 (7 bases). This CDR3 is built from 15 residues. Germline V gene sequence: CDR1 SGHTA, CDR2 FQGTGA. The V and J ends lost 2 bases and 2 bases respectively, with 10 bases between them. CDR3 in amino acids: CASSLGGASKNIQYF. The CDR3 nucleotides read TGTGCCAGCAGCTTAGGGGGGGCGTCCAAAAACATTCAGTACTTC.

This clone has a single count. The CDR3 region is CASSFGLGVYEQYF. CDR3 DNA sequence: TGTGCCAGCAGCTTCGGACTAGGGGTCTACGAGCAGTACTTC. The chain combines TRBV7-8 with TRBJ2-7, with 7 bases identical to TRBD2. Unmatched junction bases numbered 5, after V lost 3 bases and J lost 3 bases. The V gene's germline CDR1 is SGHVS and CDR2 FQNEAQ. This CDR3 contains 14 residues.

The rearrangement joins TRBV5-4 to TRBJ2-7; 7 bases fit TRBD1. The trim removed 2 bases at V and 2 bases at J, leaving 4 bases unmatched. Germline V gene sequence: CDR1 SGHNT, CDR2 YYREEE (reference sequence). The CDR3 spans 14 residues. In nucleotides, the CDR3 is TGTGCCAGCAGCTTTGGGGACAGTACCTACGAGCAGTACTTC. Its protein product is CASSFGDSTYEQYF.

The chain joins TRBV7-9 to TRBJ1-3; D possibly corresponds to TRBD1 (5 bases). CDR3 length: 15 amino acids. Trimming pared 2 bases from V and 0 bases from J, leaving 8 bases between. Germline lookup yields CDR1 SEHNR and CDR2 FQNEAQ (reference sequence). In DNA form, the CDR3 reads TGTGCCAGCAGCTTACGGGGGAGCTCTGGAAACACCATATATTTT. Translated, it gives CASSLRGSSGNTIYF.

The chain recombines TRBV5-1 with TRBJ1-1; 9 bases fit TRBD1. Losses at the gene ends were 7 bases for V and 5 bases for J; bases not matched to a gene: 6. The CDR3 extends over 13 amino acids. Germline V gene lookup returns CDR1 SGHRS and CDR2 YFSETQ. CDR3 amino acids: CASGGQGGTEAFF. The CDR3 coding sequence is TGCGCCAGCGGGGGACAGGGAGGAACTGAAGCTTTCTTT.

The chain recombines TRBV30 with TRBJ1-4; 9 bases are shared with TRBD1. Germline loops: CDR1 GTSNPN, CDR2 SVGIG (reference sequence). The CDR3 loop spans 13 amino acids. V lost 5 bases, J lost 8 bases, and 6 bases stayed unmatched. CDR3 nucleotides: TGTGCCTGGGTTCTGGGACAGGGAGAAAAACTGTTTTTT. Residues: CAWVLGQGEKLFF. Based on the CDR3 plus reference TRBV30 and TRBJ1-4, the full variable domain is SQTIHQWPATLVQPVGSPLSLECTVEGTSNPNLYWYRQAAGRGLQLLFYSVGIGQISSEVPQNLSASRPQDRQFILSSKKLLLSDSGFYLCAWVLGQGEKLFFGSGTQLSVL.

The chain links TRBV30 to TRBJ2-3, with D possibly matching TRBD2 (5 bases). CDR1 and CDR2 from the germline V gene are GTSNPN and SVGIG (reference sequence). CDR3 length equals 16 residues. V lost 0 bases, J lost 5 bases, and 18 bases lay in between. CDR3 in amino acids: CAWSVLGEGVQDTQYF. The CDR3 nucleotides are TGTGCCTGGAGTGTACTGGGAGAGGGTGTCCAAGATACGCAGTATTTT.

The chain has TRBV2 and TRBJ2-7, with a possible D match to TRBD2 (6 bases). With 7 bases removed from V and 4 bases from J, the gap between germline ends came to 14 bases. The CDR3 has 13 residues. Germline loops: CDR1 SNHLY, CDR2 FYNNEI. The CDR3 spells CASTSHGGYEQYF. The CDR3 bases are TGTGCCAGCACCTCTCACGGGGGTTACGAGCAGTACTTC.

This clone showed up just once. The V gene is TRBV29-1, the J gene TRBJ1-6; D remains unclear. The CDR3 has 13 amino acids. Trimming removed 4 bases from V and 7 bases from J, with 11 bases in between. CDR1 is SQVTM, CDR2 ANQGSEA, per germline. CDR3 sequence (DNA): TGCAGCGTTGGCAACGGGAGGAATTCACCCCTCCACTTT. Amino acid sequence: CSVGNGRNSPLHF.

In DNA, the CDR3 is TGTGCCACCAGTGACCCCACCTCCCGACAGGGCGGGACCGGGGAGCTGTTTTTT. It encodes CATSDPTSRQGGTGELFF. The chain carries TRBV24-1 and TRBJ2-2, with 7 bases matching TRBD1. Per germline, CDR1 KGHDR and CDR2 SFDVKD. V lost 4 bases, J lost 5 bases, and 15 bases stayed unmatched. The CDR3 has 18 amino acids.

V and J are TRBV4-1 and TRBJ2-4; 9 bases match TRBD1. The CDR3 runs to 14 residues. J gave up 7 bases and V 5 bases, and 6 bases lay outside the gene matches. Germline V gene lookup returns CDR1 MGHRA and CDR2 YSYEKL. As DNA, the CDR3 is TGCGCCAGCAGCACAGGGGGCCTTATGAACATTCAGTACTTC. Amino acids: CASSTGGLMNIQYF.

CDR3 sequence: CASSTGQATDTQYF. CDR3 DNA: TGTGCCAGCAGCACGGGACAGGCCACAGATACGCAGTATTTT. The chain couples TRBV7-2 to TRBJ2-3; 8 bases are shared with TRBD1. The CDR3 spans 14 residues. Germline CDR1 and CDR2: SGHTA and FQGNSA. V lost 5 bases and J lost 2; bases outside the gene matches: 3. The complete variable domain, with remaining parts taken from reference TRBV7-2 and TRBJ2-3, reads GAGVSQSPSNKVTEKGKDVELRCDPISGHTALYWYRQSLGQGLEFLIYFQGNSAPDKSGLPSDRFSAERTGGSVSTLTIQRTQQEDSAVYLCASSTGQATDTQYFGPGTRLTVL.

The chain uses TRBV11-2 and TRBJ2-1; D remains unclear. Per the germline V gene, CDR1 is SGHAT and CDR2 is FQNNGV. The CDR3 runs to 12 residues. The germline V and J ends were trimmed by 5 bases and 6 bases, with 8 bases remaining between them. CDR3: CASSPAGNEQFF. Written as DNA, the CDR3 is TGTGCCAGCAGCCCCGCCGGCAATGAGCAGTTCTTC.